This entry lists 14 T cell receptor beta chains sequenced from one sample in a study of CD8 T cell repertoires and HIV-1 epitope variants. The table came from immunoSEQ multiplex PCR; TCRdb's copy has only in-frame clones and leaves some out. The sample lists 4,000 to 5,500 clones; 66% were seen once. Their antigens are not known. Sequencing was performed on cultured CD8+ T cells derived from PBMCs. The receptors stem from a male donor with HIV.

The chain has TRBV5-6 and TRBJ2-7; perhaps TRBD1 as D (6 bases). This CDR3 comprises 13 residues. Between the trimmed V and J ends, which lost 2 bases and 4 bases, there was a span of 10 bases. Germline CDR1 and CDR2: SGHDT and YYEEEE. CDR3 sequence (DNA): TGTGCCAGCAGCTTCAGGGGTCTGTACGAGCAGTACTTC. Translated: CASSFRGLYEQYF.

The V call is TRBV7-2, the J call TRBJ2-7; D call uncertain. The CDR3 consists of 12 residues. The germline CDR1 and CDR2 sequences are SGHTA and FQGNSA. Trimming took off 2 bases at V and 5 bases at J, with 7 bases between the two ends. This CDR3 is CASSLISDEQYF. The CDR3 region has the DNA TGTGCCAGCAGCTTAATCAGTGACGAGCAGTACTTC.

The chain recombines TRBV4-2 with TRBJ1-4, with 7 bases lining up with TRBD1. This CDR3 has 15 residues. Germline assignment: CDR1 LGHNA and CDR2 YNFKEQ. Trimming at V came to 2 bases and at J to 4 bases, leaving 4 bases not matched to a gene. The CDR3 spells CASSQTAGGNEKLFF. The CDR3 DNA reads as TGTGCCAGCAGCCAAACGGCAGGGGGTAATGAAAAACTGTTTTTT.

This clone was picked up a small number of times. V is TRBV6-1 and J is TRBJ2-7; TRBD1 is a possible D gene (5 bases). The CDR3 is 14 amino acids. Germline CDR1 MNHNS, CDR2 SASEGT. Trimming removed 3 bases from V and 0 bases from J, with 9 bases in between. The CDR3 nucleotides read TGTGCCAGCAGTGATCAGGGAAGCTCCTACGAGCAGTACTTC. Encoded protein: CASSDQGSSYEQYF.

The chain couples TRBV5-1 to TRBJ2-7; D unclear. This CDR3 spans 14 amino acids. Deletions cut 0 bases from V and 2 bases from J, with 9 bases between. Germline values: CDR1 SGHRS, CDR2 YFSETQ. The CDR3 spells CASSLAASPYEQYF. In DNA, the CDR3 is TGCGCCAGCAGCTTGGCCGCGAGTCCCTACGAGCAGTACTTC.

The rearrangement joins TRBV28 to TRBJ1-4; no clear D gene. The CDR3 totals 14 residues. Trimming left V 6 bases short and J 6 bases short, with 14 bases between. Germline assignment: CDR1 MDHEN and CDR2 SYDVKM. CDR3: CASSYEGGDEKLFF. In DNA form, the CDR3 reads TGTGCCAGCAGCTACGAGGGTGGGGATGAAAAACTGTTTTTT.

This clone was seen just once. V is TRBV28 and J is TRBJ2-2, with D uncertain. This CDR3 spans 12 amino acids. Germline assignment: CDR1 MDHEN and CDR2 SYDVKM. V was cut by 7 bases and J by 0 bases, with 3 bases left in between. This chain's CDR3 is CASNPNTGELFF. The CDR3 nucleotides read TGTGCCAGCAACCCGAACACCGGGGAGCTGTTTTTT.

This clone was observed a single time. The J gene is TRBJ1-3, the V gene TRBV7-9, with D perhaps TRBD1 (6 bases). Trimming shortened V by 1 base and J by 1 base, and 11 bases separated the two germline ends. The germline V gene encodes CDR1 SEHNR and CDR2 FQNEAQ (reference sequence). CDR3 length: 16 residues. CDR3 amino acids: CASSLEGGASGNTIYF. In nucleotides, the CDR3 is TGTGCCAGCAGCTTAGAGGGGGGGGCATCTGGAAACACCATATATTTT.

The chain couples TRBV7-2 to TRBJ2-1; possible D gene TRBD2, 6 bases. With 1 base removed from V and 6 bases from J, the gap between germline ends came to 10 bases. Germline values: CDR1 SGHTA, CDR2 FQGNSA. CDR3 length equals 14 residues. CDR3 sequence (DNA): TGTGCCAGCAGCTTAGTGCGGGGTCTCAATGAGCAGTTCTTC. Residues: CASSLVRGLNEQFF.

V gene TRBV11-2 combines with J gene TRBJ2-5; tentative D call: TRBD2 (7 bases). V shed 1 base and J shed 2 bases, with 14 bases lying between them. The CDR3 covers 16 residues. Germline V gene lookup returns CDR1 SGHAT and CDR2 FQNNGV. The CDR3 nucleotides are TGTGCCAGCAGCTTAGGAGGGGGGGGAGTTCAAGAGACCCAGTACTTC. Translated, it gives CASSLGGGGVQETQYF.

This clone has a single count. V and J are TRBV28 and TRBJ1-5; D gene unclear. Trimming removed 6 bases at V and 1 base at J, with 10 bases between. Germline lookup yields CDR1 MDHEN and CDR2 SYDVKM. The CDR3 contains 14 residues. The CDR3 sequence is CASRREMSNQPQHF. The CDR3 nucleotides read TGTGCCAGCAGGAGGGAGATGAGCAATCAGCCCCAGCATTTT.

The rearrangement joins TRBV30 to TRBJ1-1; D is perhaps TRBD1 (5 bases). Germline V lookup: CDR1 GTSNPN, CDR2 SVGIG (reference sequence). The CDR3 sequence is 13 residues long. Between the trimmed V and J ends, which lost 4 bases and 4 bases, there was a span of 13 bases. The CDR3 loop reads CAWNEWGGTEAFF. CDR3 coding DNA: TGTGCCTGGAATGAATGGGGGGGCACTGAAGCTTTCTTT.

The chain couples TRBV28 to TRBJ2-7, with D possibly matching TRBD1 (5 bases). The CDR3 contains 12 residues. Germline values: CDR1 MDHEN, CDR2 SYDVKM. Trimming left V 5 bases short and J 9 bases short, with 14 bases between. This CDR3 is CASSRQVTGQYF. Written as DNA, the CDR3 is TGTGCCAGCAGTCGGCAGGTCACAGGGCAGTACTTC. Complete variable domain (other parts from reference TRBV28 and TRBJ2-7): DVKVTQSSRYLVKRTGEKVFLECVQDMDHENMFWYRQDPGLGLRLIYFSYDVKMKEKGDIPEGYSVSREKKERFSLILESASTNQTSMYLCASSRQVTGQYFGPGTRLTVT.

J is TRBJ2-3 and V is TRBV27; D gene uncertain. The CDR3 is 14 amino acids. The V and J ends lost 5 bases and 2 bases respectively, with 11 bases between them. Germline V gene data show CDR1 as MNHEY and CDR2 as SMNVEV (reference sequence). The CDR3 bases are TGTGCCAGCAGTAAGACCCGGGCCACAGATACGCAGTATTTT. It codes for CASSKTRATDTQYF.